This TCR beta chain was sequenced in a study of early T cells in non-severe SARS-CoV-2 infection. General study results and limits: Anti-spike CD8 responses were favored by VDJdb matching, which missed private and CD4 specificities.

TCRdb called the 5' RACE reads again in MiXCR, with one record for every CDR3 protein. The repertoire holds 52,000 or so distinct CDR3 sequences, with about 6.4% as singletons. Regarding this clonotype: The antigen is undetermined.

The sequencing used whole blood, collected at baseline. This TCR derives from an adult who was a healthcare worker with PCR-confirmed SARS-CoV-2 infection or an uninfected control (not recorded which).

CDR3 sequence: CASSTYPSGTRLNNEQFF. The DNA of the CDR3 is TGTGCCAGCAGCACATACCCCTCAGGGACACGGCTGAACAATGAGCAGTTCTTC. The chain is built from TRBV28 and TRBJ2-1, with D possibly TRBD1 on 6 matching bases. In germline, CDR1 is MDHEN, CDR2 SYDVKM. This CDR3 has 18 residues. With 6 bases removed from V and 5 bases from J, the gap between germline ends came to 26 bases.